This T cell receptor (beta chain) was sequenced for a study of blood T cells in healthy people across ages. Alongside a J-beta primer mix, a sample-barcoded 5' primer served in a second PCR lasting about 7 to 12 cycles. The authors tagged each cDNA molecule using a template-switch adaptor with 12 random nucleotides. There were at least 2.5 million CDR3-containing paired-end reads obtained from each sample. Via MiXCR, TCRdb re-called the 5' RACE reads, giving one row per CDR3 protein. The sample includes about 720,000 distinct CDR3 sequences, 22% of them seen just once. The CDR3 length is 15 residues. V was shortened by 0 bases and J by 6 bases, with 15 bases between the two germline ends. Germline CDR1 DFQATT, CDR2 SNEGSKA (reference sequence). This clonotype was observed a handful of times. Its antigen is not known. Study-level findings and limits: Strong correlation linked observed beta diversity and percent naive T cells. Per million T cells, the diversity of TCR beta decreased roughly linearly as age advanced.

This chain connects TRBV20-1 to TRBJ2-1, with a possible D match to TRBD2 (6 bases). Sequencing was done on a sample of blood. This TCR was sampled from a man in his sixties or seventies in good health. The CDR3 sequence is CSARDAGRNGNEQFF. Here the CDR3 DNA reads TGCAGTGCTAGAGATGCGGGACGGAATGGCAATGAGCAGTTCTTC.